This TCR beta chain is drawn from a study of T cells in Graves' hyperthyroidism and ophthalmopathy. It was RNA transcripts that yielded the amplified TCR beta CDR3 regions. The TCR CDR3 first-round RT-PCR relied on the HTBI primer set. One entry per CDR3 protein results from TCRdb running MiXCR on the multiplex PCR reads. Of more than 650,000 distinct CDR3 sequences detected, approximately 15% appear once; the ten largest clones hold 10%. This clonotype was recorded a few times. Its antigen remains unidentified. General observations from the study: In blood, most of the thyroid clonotypes expanded above 0.001 were also present.

There are 15 residues in the CDR3. Germline CDR1 is GTSNPN and CDR2 is SVGIG (reference sequence). With 0 bases removed from V and 2 bases from J, the gap between germline ends came to 12 bases. This clonotype originated in a woman between 18 and 29 years old with Graves' hyperthyroidism. The chain recombines TRBV30 with TRBJ2-3, with a weak D call TRBD1 (6 bases). Sample: blood. The CDR3 protein is CAWSVGDTATDTQYF. DNA of the CDR3: TGTGCCTGGAGTGTAGGGGACACCGCCACAGATACGCAGTATTTT.